The 26 T cell receptor beta chains below were found in one sample sequenced in a study of glioma-infiltrating T cells. TCR alpha and beta CDR3 regions were amplified from RNA using iRepertoire nested multiplex PCR. TCRdb itself ran the multiplex PCR reads through MiXCR, one entry per CDR3 protein. The sample has approximately 110,000 distinct CDR3 sequences, 23% seen once. The sample comprised glioma tissue, nonneoplastic brain tissue, or PBMCs (not recorded which). These receptors were taken from a human donor with low-grade glioma or glioblastoma, undergoing nonglioma brain surgery, or in good health (not recorded which).

The V call is TRBV2, the J call TRBJ1-3; possible D gene TRBD1, 6 bases. The CDR3 loop spans 13 amino acids. Germline CDR1 reads SNHLY; CDR2 reads FYNNEI. Trimming removed 7 bases from V and 4 bases from J, with 11 bases in between. CDR3 nucleotides: TGTGCCAGCATAAGGGACACCGGAAACACCATATATTTT. This codes for CASIRDTGNTIYF. The full variable domain, its missing parts supplied by reference TRBV2 and TRBJ1-3, is EPEVTQTPSHQVTQMGQEVILRCVPISNHLYFYWYRQILGQKVEFLVSFYNNEISEKSEIFDDQFSVERPDGSNFTLKIRSTKLEDSAMYFCASIRDTGNTIYFGEGSWLTVV.

For this clonotype: The junction departs from germline at one end; a sequencing error may be responsible. This chain uses TRBV4-2 with TRBJ2-5; D is possibly TRBD1 (6 bases). Per the germline V gene, CDR1 is LGHNA and CDR2 is YNFKEQ. The CDR3 runs to 15 residues. CDR3 in amino acids: CASSQDSPGQGTQYF. The CDR3, as DNA: TGTGCCAGCAGCCAGGATAGTCCGGGACAAGGGACCCAGTACTTC.

This clonotype has only a few counts. An end of the junction does not agree with germline; a read error may underlie this. The chain uses TRBV6-1 and TRBJ2-5; D might be TRBD1 (7 bases). Germline CDR1 MNHNS, CDR2 SASEGT. The CDR3 is made up of 14 amino acids. CDR3 amino acids: CASSFRGPGETQCF. For the CDR3, the DNA is TGTGCCAGCAGTTTTAGGGGGCCGGGGGAGACCCAGTGCTTC.

This clonotype was counted many times. This chain joins TRBV6-1 and TRBJ1-1, with D possibly being TRBD1 (6 bases). The CDR3 has 14 residues. The germline V gene encodes CDR1 MNHNS and CDR2 SASEGT. The V and J ends lost 6 bases and 1 base respectively, with 12 bases between them. The CDR3 loop reads CASRSAGENTEAFF. The CDR3 bases are TGTGCCAGCAGATCAGCAGGGGAGAACACTGAAGCTTTCTTT.

This rearrangement joins TRBV6-5 to TRBJ2-1; 9 bases are shared with TRBD1. Germline values: CDR1 MNHEY, CDR2 SVGAGI. The CDR3 consists of 15 residues. V was pared by 4 bases and J by 6 bases, with 7 bases of the junction left unmatched. This CDR3 reads CASSSGTGQGNEQFF. The CDR3 nucleotides read TGTGCCAGCAGTTCCGGGACAGGGCAAGGCAATGAGCAGTTCTTC.

This clonotype was detected only once. A read error may be the cause here, since a much bigger clone is one base away. V and J are TRBV2 and TRBJ2-1; 12 bases align to TRBD2. The germline V gene has CDR1 SNHLY and CDR2 FYNNEI. The CDR3 is made up of 15 amino acids. V lost 6 bases, J lost 5 bases, and 5 bases stayed unmatched. Written as DNA, the CDR3 is TGTGCCAGCAGGCTACTAGCGGGAGGCCACAATGAGCAGTTCTTC. Its protein is CASRLLAGGHNEQFF.

This chain connects TRBV9 to TRBJ1-5, with D perhaps TRBD1 (6 bases). The CDR3 is 15 amino acids. Trimming removed 3 bases at V and 0 bases at J, with 10 bases between. The germline CDR1 and CDR2 sequences are SGDLS and YYNGEE. CDR3: CASSAQGNSNQPQHF. CDR3 DNA sequence: TGTGCCAGCAGCGCCCAGGGGAATAGCAATCAGCCCCAGCATTTT.

This clonotype appeared many times. This rearrangement joins TRBV15 to TRBJ2-4; a weak D match, TRBD1 (5 bases). Trimming pared 1 base from V and 2 bases from J, leaving 9 bases between. CDR1 and CDR2 from the germline V gene are LNHNV and YYDKDF (reference sequence). The CDR3 runs 15 residues. CDR3 DNA: TGTGCCACCAGCAGAGGCAGGGCTACCAAAAACATTCAGTACTTC. It specifies CATSRGRATKNIQYF.

This clonotype occurred many times. The CDR3 reads CASSLDRGNEKLFF. CDR3 nucleotides: TGTGCCAGCAGCCTGGACAGGGGTAATGAAAAACTGTTTTTT. The J gene is TRBJ1-4, the V gene TRBV4-2; 9 bases agree with TRBD1. J was trimmed by 4 bases and V by 4 bases; bases with no gene match: 1. This CDR3 comprises 14 residues. The germline CDR1 and CDR2 sequences are LGHNA and YNFKEQ.

This clonotype was observed at least ten times. The chain is built from TRBV19 and TRBJ2-1, with 10 bases lining up with TRBD2. V was pared by 7 bases and J by 2 bases, with 14 bases of the junction left unmatched. Germline V CDR1 and CDR2: LNHDA, SQIVND (reference sequence). CDR3 size: 18 residues. The DNA for the CDR3 is TGTGCCAGTACCATCCGGCGGACTAGCGGACTAGCCTACAATGAGCAGTTCTTC. Protein sequence: CASTIRRTSGLAYNEQFF. The variable domain in full, with the rest retrieved from reference TRBV19 and TRBJ2-1, is DGGITQSPKYLFRKEGQNVTLSCEQNLNHDAMYWYRQDPGQGLRLIYYSQIVNDFQKGDIAEGYSVSREKKESFPLTVTSAQKNPTAFYLCASTIRRTSGLAYNEQFFGPGTRLTVL.

This clonotype was detected many times. The genes are TRBV7-2 and TRBJ2-5, with 8 bases fitting TRBD2. CDR1 is SGHTA and CDR2 is FQGNSA in the germline V gene. The CDR3 has 16 amino acids. With 5 bases clipped from V and 4 bases from J, the junction kept 12 bases outside the gene matches. The CDR3 DNA follows: TGTGCCAGCAGCCCCCGGGGGAGCGGGAGAGGAGAGACCCAGTACTTC. This encodes CASSPRGSGRGETQYF.

About this clonotype itself: This clone may be a read error of a much larger clone one base away. The J gene is TRBJ2-1, the V gene TRBV19; 9 nucleotides match TRBD2. Germline V gene lookup returns CDR1 LNHDA and CDR2 SQIVND (reference sequence). The junction had 11 bases not matched to a gene; V was cut back by 1 base and J by 10 bases. This CDR3 is built from 16 residues. The CDR3 DNA is TGTGCCAGTAGTATAGGAGGGAATAGCGGGAGACCCGAGCAGTTCTTC. Protein product: CASSIGGNSGRPEQFF.

The V and J genes are TRBV5-1 and TRBJ1-1; D might be TRBD1 (6 bases). This CDR3 contains 17 residues. The germline V gene encodes CDR1 SGHRS and CDR2 YFSETQ. The V end was cut by 0 bases, the J end by 1 base, with 16 bases between. CDR3: CASSLAITGTQNTEAFF. The DNA for the CDR3 is TGCGCCAGCAGCTTGGCCATAACGGGGACACAGAACACTGAAGCTTTCTTT.

There are many counts of this clonotype. The chain has TRBV7-8 and TRBJ2-7; 7 bases line up with TRBD1. CDR1 is SGHVS and CDR2 is FQNEAQ in the germline V gene. The CDR3 is 14 amino acids. Losses at the gene ends were 5 bases for V and 1 base for J; bases not matched to a gene: 5. The CDR3 here is CASSLSGQSYEQYF. For the CDR3, the DNA is TGTGCCAGCAGCCTTTCGGGACAGTCCTACGAGCAGTACTTC. The whole variable domain, filled in from reference TRBV7-8 and TRBJ2-7, reads GAGVSQSPRYKVAKRGQDVALRCDPISGHVSLFWYQQALGQGPEFLTYFQNEAQLDKSGLPSDRFFAERPEGSVSTLKIQRTQQEDSAVYLCASSLSGQSYEQYFGPGTRLTVT.

The chain couples TRBV9 to TRBJ2-6, with a possible D match to TRBD1 (5 bases). The CDR3 loop spans 15 amino acids. Germline CDR1 reads SGDLS; CDR2 reads YYNGEE. The V and J ends lost 2 bases and 2 bases respectively, with 8 bases between them. DNA for the CDR3: TGTGCCAGCAGCGTCGGACAAGCTGGGGCCAACGTCCTGACTTTC. Its protein product is CASSVGQAGANVLTF. Full variable domain (missing parts from reference TRBV9 and TRBJ2-6): DSGVTQTPKHLITATGQRVTLRCSPRSGDLSVYWYQQSLDQGLQFLIQYYNGEERAKGNILERFSAQQFPDLHSELNLSSLELGDSALYFCASSVGQAGANVLTFGAGSRLTVL.

Concerning this clonotype: A single base separates this from a much larger clone, so it may be a read error. The chain couples TRBV4-3 to TRBJ2-7; D possibly corresponds to TRBD2 (6 bases). The germline V gene has CDR1 LGHNA and CDR2 YSLEER. CDR3 length: 14 amino acids. Between the trimmed V and J ends, which lost 4 bases and 3 bases, there was a span of 13 bases. CDR3 region: CASSRVSGNYEQYF. CDR3 nucleotide sequence: TGCGCCAGCAGCCGGGTTAGCGGTAACTACGAGCAGTACTTC.

This clonotype was seen many times. The chain links TRBV7-9 to TRBJ2-3, with 8 bases lining up with TRBD1. The germline CDR1 and CDR2 sequences are SEHNR and FQNEAQ (reference sequence). V dropped 4 bases and J dropped 4; count of bases not matched to a gene: 7. This CDR3 is built from 15 residues. The CDR3 is CASSSRQGLSDTQYF. CDR3 DNA sequence: TGTGCCAGCAGCTCCAGACAGGGGCTTTCAGATACGCAGTATTTT.

The chain is built from TRBV7-8 and TRBJ1-2; D not resolved. Germline values: CDR1 SGHVS, CDR2 FQNEAQ. This CDR3 is 15 amino acids long. V lost 1 base, J lost 2 bases, and 11 bases lay in between. The CDR3 loop is CASSLVLNRNYGYTF. The CDR3 nucleotides read TGTGCCAGCAGCTTAGTGCTTAATAGGAACTATGGCTACACCTTC.

Turning to this clonotype: A clone one base away is much larger, so this may be a read error. V and J are TRBV28 and TRBJ2-2, with D unclear. The CDR3 is made up of 14 amino acids. Germline CDR1 and CDR2: MDHEN and SYDVKM. Trimming left V 7 bases short and J 6 bases short, with 15 bases between. The CDR3 region has the DNA TGTGCCAGCATGCCACGGATACGCGCCGGGGAGCTGTTTTTT. Translated, it gives CASMPRIRAGELFF.

In the case of this clonotype: A much larger clone differs from this one at a single base, so this may be a read error. V usage is TRBV4-1 and J usage is TRBJ2-5; TRBD1 is a possible D gene (5 bases). This CDR3 is 14 amino acids long. Germline V CDR1 and CDR2: MGHRA, YSYEKL. The V end lost 1 base, the J end lost 2 bases, and 8 bases lay between the germline ends. The CDR3 spells CASSQGQSQETQYF. In DNA, the CDR3 is TGCGCCAGCAGCCAAGGACAGTCGCAAGAGACCCAGTACTTC.

This clonotype was counted at least ten times. The chain joins TRBV19 to TRBJ1-2; possibly TRBD1 for D (6 bases). Germline CDR1 and CDR2: LNHDA and SQIVND (reference sequence). V was pared by 3 bases and J by 3 bases, with 11 bases between. The CDR3 extends over 14 amino acids. DNA for the CDR3: TGTGCCAGTAGTATGATGGGGGCCGACTATGGCTACACCTTC. Its translation is CASSMMGADYGYTF.

This clonotype was counted ten times or more. The chain combines TRBV10-3 with TRBJ2-3, with D possibly TRBD2 on 6 matching bases. Germline lookup yields CDR1 ENHRY and CDR2 SYGVKD. The V and J ends lost 6 bases and 3 bases respectively, with 7 bases between them. The CDR3 extends over 12 amino acids. The CDR3 nucleotides are TGTGCCATCAGCGGGACTACAGATACGCAGTATTTT. It encodes CAISGTTDTQYF.

In its sample, this clonotype was seen many times. This chain links TRBV27 with TRBJ2-2, with TRBD1 matching over 9 bases. There are 15 residues in the CDR3. With 7 bases clipped from V and 4 bases from J, the junction kept 7 bases outside the gene matches. Germline CDR1 is MNHEY and CDR2 is SMNVEV (reference sequence). The CDR3 region has the DNA TGTGCCAGCACCTCGGACAGGGGAGGCACCGGGGAGCTGTTTTTT. Protein product: CASTSDRGGTGELFF.

The rearrangement uses TRBV29-1 and TRBJ1-1; TRBD1 agrees at 10 bases. CDR1 and CDR2 from the germline V gene are SQVTM and ANQGSEA. The junction had 7 bases not matched to a gene; V was cut back by 6 bases and J by 3 bases. The CDR3 is 14 amino acids. This CDR3 reads CSVQTGQGHTEAFF. The CDR3, as DNA: TGCAGCGTCCAAACGGGACAGGGGCACACTGAAGCTTTCTTT. The variable domain in full, completed from reference TRBV29-1 and TRBJ1-1, reads SAVISQKPSRDICQRGTSLTIQCQVDSQVTMMFWYRQQPGQSLTLIATANQGSEATYESGFVIDKFPISRPNLTFSTLTVSNMSPEDSSIYLCSVQTGQGHTEAFFGQGTRLTVV.

In this sample, this clonotype turned up many times. This chain joins TRBV28 and TRBJ2-7, with a tentative D call TRBD2 (5 bases). V shed 3 bases and J shed 0 bases, with 12 bases lying between them. The CDR3 is 15 residues long. Per germline, CDR1 MDHEN and CDR2 SYDVKM. CDR3 residues: CASSFRGPGSYEQYF. DNA of the CDR3: TGTGCCAGCAGTTTTCGCGGGCCCGGCTCCTACGAGCAGTACTTC.

In the case of this clonotype: A junction boundary mismatches the germline segment, possibly from a read error. This chain links TRBV20-1 with TRBJ2-3; tentative D call: TRBD2 (8 bases). CDR1 and CDR2 (germline): DFQATT, SNEGSKA (reference sequence). The CDR3 has 15 residues. In DNA, the CDR3 is TGCAGTGCTAGTCTCAACGGGAGGGGGACAGATACGCGGTATTTT. This encodes CSASLNGRGTDTRYF.